The 27 T cell receptor beta chains below all came from one sample that was sequenced in a study of tumor-infiltrating lymphocytes in primary liver carcinoma. Researchers generated TCR beta cDNA from about 0.5 ug of total RNA, relying on a constant-region primer. Generation of the TCR beta libraries relied on three nested multiplex PCR rounds using slightly modified ARM-PCR. Two initial PCR rounds of about 11 cycles each paired TRBV1-TRBV30 forward primers with a C-beta reverse primer. TCRdb passed the multiplex PCR reads through MiXCR, listing each CDR3 protein once. This sample has 95,000 to 100,000 distinct CDR3 sequences, with 55% to 80% found just once. Co-extraction of RNA and DNA was performed on roughly 20-33 mg of unsorted bulk tissue. Sequencing was performed on liver tumor tissue from sampling region 2. Described subset: tumor region T2, inferior pole. These receptor sequences come from a woman aged 60-75 years with primary liver carcinoma and hepatitis B virus infection.

On this clonotype itself: A clone one base away is much larger, so this may be a read error. DNA for the CDR3: TGTGCCAGCAGCTTCCGGACAGGGGGAACAGATACGCAGTATTTT. Its translation is CASSFRTGGTDTQYF. The chain couples TRBV7-8 to TRBJ2-3; TRBD1 matches at 10 bases. The length of the CDR3 is 15 residues. V lost 3 bases and J lost 3; bases outside the gene matches: 3. Looked up from germline, CDR1 is SGHVS and CDR2 is FQNEAQ.

Ten or more counts support this clonotype. V gene TRBV29-1 combines with J gene TRBJ1-4; D uncertain. This CDR3 has 14 amino acids. Trimming pared 6 bases from V and 3 bases from J, leaving 14 bases between. Germline loops: CDR1 SQVTM, CDR2 ANQGSEA. CDR3 nucleotide sequence: TGCAGCGTACCCAGTGCTGGATCTAATGAAAAACTGTTTTTT. Its translation is CSVPSAGSNEKLFF.

V and J are TRBV2 and TRBJ1-1, with no clear D. This CDR3 comprises 14 residues. The V end lost 1 base, the J end lost 4 bases, and 10 bases lay between the germline ends. Germline V gene lookup returns CDR1 SNHLY and CDR2 FYNNEI. CDR3 DNA: TGTGCCAGCAGTGAAGGGATGGATGGCACTGAAGCTTTCTTT. Amino acid sequence: CASSEGMDGTEAFF.

Points on this clonotype: Because the CDR3 is missing its conserved closing phenylalanine or tryptophan, this is likely a read error. The gene calls are TRBV28 and TRBJ2-7, with 7 bases fitting TRBD1. The CDR3 is made up of 13 amino acids. Germline lookup yields CDR1 MDHEN and CDR2 SYDVKM. Unmatched junction bases numbered 6, after V lost 6 bases and J lost 4 bases. CDR3: CASSLQGWYEQYL. The CDR3 DNA reads as TGTGCCAGCAGCTTACAGGGGTGGTACGAGCAGTACTTA.

This clonotype was observed at least ten times. The chain is built from TRBV4-2 and TRBJ1-3; no reliable D call. Germline CDR1 reads LGHNA; CDR2 reads YNFKEQ. The CDR3 sequence is 16 residues long. Deletions cut 1 base from V and 0 bases from J, with 10 bases between. CDR3 loop: CASSQVGQTSGNTIYF. CDR3 bases: TGTGCCAGCAGCCAAGTAGGGCAGACCTCTGGAAACACCATATATTTT.

Notes on this clonotype: A read error may produce the germline difference seen at one junction end. The chain recombines TRBV7-9 with TRBJ1-2, with D perhaps TRBD1 (5 bases). This CDR3 has 14 residues. Germline V gene lookup returns CDR1 SEHNR and CDR2 FQNEAQ (reference sequence). CDR3 region: CASSPSRGGYGYIF. DNA of the CDR3: TGTGCCAGCAGCCCCAGTAGGGGCGGCTATGGCTACATCTTC. Together with reference TRBV7-9 and TRBJ1-2, the CDR3 gives the full variable domain: DTGVSQNPRHKITKRGQNVTFRCDPISEHNRLYWYRQTLGQGPEFLTYFQNEAQLEKSRLLSDRFSAERPKGSFSTLEIQRTEQGDSAMYLCASSPSRGGYGYIFGSGTRLTVV.

A word on this clonotype: The junction shows a germline mismatch at one end, possibly a read error. The gene calls are TRBV11-3 and TRBJ2-1, with 7 bases matching TRBD2. The CDR3 consists of 17 residues. Germline V gene data show CDR1 as SGHNT and CDR2 as YENEEA. CDR3 sequence reads: CTSSLGRGEWDVDGQFF. The CDR3 nucleotides read TGTACCAGCAGCTTAGGTCGGGGGGAGTGGGATGTCGATGGGCAGTTCTTC.

As regards this clonotype: The CDR3 end shows no conserved phenylalanine or tryptophan, and so a read error is likely. This chain links TRBV11-2 with TRBJ2-2; the match to TRBD2 covers 10 bases. This CDR3 region has 16 residues. Germline V CDR1 and CDR2: SGHAT, FQNNGV. The CDR3 sequence: CVCSPPLAGDTGELFS. The CDR3 DNA reads TGTGTCTGCAGCCCCCCCCTAGCGGGAGACACCGGGGAGCTGTTTTCT.

This clonotype was detected many times. V and J are TRBV28 and TRBJ2-1; 7 bases agree with TRBD2. The trim removed 5 bases at V and 4 bases at J, leaving 8 bases unmatched. CDR1 is MDHEN and CDR2 is SYDVKM in the germline V gene. This CDR3 has 15 residues. The CDR3 here is CASSELGGGYNEQFF. The CDR3 DNA reads as TGTGCCAGCAGTGAGTTGGGCGGGGGATACAATGAGCAGTTCTTC.

For this clonotype: Its ends do not fully match the called genes, so a read error is possible. The chain employs TRBV29-1 and TRBJ1-1; 10 bases match TRBD1. The CDR3 has 13 amino acids. Germline V gene sequence: CDR1 SQVTM, CDR2 ANQGSEA. The CDR3: CSSRGQGNIEAFF. DNA of the CDR3: TGCAGCTCCCGGGGACAGGGGAACATTGAAGCTTTCTTC.

Concerning this clonotype: This CDR3 is missing its conserved last phenylalanine or tryptophan, likely due to a read error. The DNA is omitted, as the CDR3 cannot be located on it reliably, and the CDR3 follows TCRdb's listing. The V call is TRBV5-1, the J call TRBJ2-1; whether TRBD2, the table's D call, matches the DNA was not checked. Germline CDR1 is SGHRS and CDR2 is YFSETQ. The CDR3 is 14 residues long, counting both termini. This CDR3 reads CASKSGRAEDEQSL.

This clonotype was observed a single time. This may arise from a read error, as a much more abundant clone is one base away. The genes are TRBV5-1 and TRBJ1-5; no firm D call. The CDR3 loop spans 15 amino acids. Germline values: CDR1 SGHRS, CDR2 YFSETQ. Trimming took off 1 base at V and 2 bases at J, with 10 bases between the two ends. The CDR3 DNA follows: TGCGCCAGCAGCTTGACAGTCGGGGGCAATCAGCCCCAGCATTTT. Protein sequence: CASSLTVGGNQPQHF. Full variable domain (missing parts from reference TRBV5-1 and TRBJ1-5): KAGVTQTPRYLIKTRGQQVTLSCSPISGHRSVSWYQQTPGQGLQFLFEYFSETQRNKGNFPGRFSGRQFSNSRSEMNVSTLELGDSALYLCASSLTVGGNQPQHFGDGTRLSIL.

This clonotype was seen a handful of times. The rearrangement uses TRBV7-3 and TRBJ2-3; D is perhaps TRBD1 (6 bases). This CDR3 spans 14 amino acids. Germline lookup yields CDR1 SGHTA and CDR2 FQGTGA. Trimming cost V 5 bases and J 2 bases, with 11 bases left between them. The DNA of the CDR3 is TGTGCCAGCAGCCCAGACAGGACCACAGATACGCAGTATTTT. Amino acid sequence: CASSPDRTTDTQYF.

To note about this clonotype: This may be a read error: a much more frequent sequence differs by one nucleotide. This chain links TRBV30 with TRBJ1-5, with unresolved D. The CDR3 runs to 13 residues. V dropped 4 bases and J dropped 0 bases, with 7 bases sitting between them. CDR1 and CDR2 from the germline V gene are GTSNPN and SVGIG (reference sequence). CDR3 sequence reads: CAWNESSNQPQHF. In DNA form, the CDR3 reads TGTGCCTGGAATGAAAGTAGCAATCAGCCCCAGCATTTT.

The V gene is TRBV11-3, the J gene TRBJ2-1, with D possibly TRBD2 on 6 matching bases. The V gene's germline CDR1 is SGHNT and CDR2 YENEEA. This CDR3 is 13 amino acids long. The DNA of the CDR3 is TGTGTCAGAGGTGCCGGGGGCTACAATGAGCAGTTCTTC. Translating it yields CVRGAGGYNEQFF.

Concerning this clonotype: Without the conserved terminal phenylalanine or tryptophan, this CDR3 likely stems from a read error. In DNA form, the CDR3 reads TGCAGCCTTGCAGGGACTAGCGGGAAGTATGAGCAGTTCCTC. Residues: CSLAGTSGKYEQFL. This chain links TRBV29-1 with TRBJ2-1, with 13 bases fitting TRBD2. Germline CDR1 and CDR2: SQVTM and ANQGSEA. CDR3 size: 14 residues. V lost 8 bases to trimming and J lost 8 bases; unmatched junction nucleotides: 9.

This clonotype was seen many times. J is TRBJ2-7 and V is TRBV12-3 or TRBV12-4, with TRBD2 matching 7 bases. This CDR3 comprises 13 residues. Losses at the gene ends were 7 bases for V and 5 bases for J; bases not matched to a gene: 8. CDR3 amino acids: CASTASGAHEQYF. The DNA of the CDR3 is TGTGCCAGCACAGCCAGCGGGGCCCACGAGCAGTACTTC.

This clonotype was counted once. Its ends do not fully match the called genes, so a read error is possible. The gene calls are TRBV5-4 and TRBJ2-7; 11 positions agree with TRBD2. Germline assignment: CDR1 SGHNT and CDR2 YYREEE (reference sequence). The CDR3 has 14 amino acids. CDR3 region: CATNSGGGSLGQYF. In nucleotides, the CDR3 is TGTGCCACCAATAGCGGGGGGGGAAGCCTCGGGCAGTACTTT. Together with reference TRBV5-4 and TRBJ2-7, the CDR3 gives the full variable domain: ETGVTQSPTHLIKTRGQQVTLRCSSQSGHNTVSWYQQALGQGPQFIFQYYREEENGRGNFPPRFSGLQFPNYSSELNVNALELDDSALYLCATNSGGGSLGQYFGPGTRLTVT.

On this clonotype itself: This CDR3 fails to terminate in the conserved phenylalanine or tryptophan, so it likely reflects a read error. No DNA is shown, since the ends of the CDR3 on it are uncertain; the CDR3 is the one TCRdb lists. The rearrangement joins TRBV6-2 or TRBV6-3 to TRBJ2-1; whether TRBD1, the table's D call, matches the DNA was not checked. CDR1 MNHEY and CDR2 SVGEGT come from the germline V gene. The CDR3 has 15 amino acids, counting both end residues. The CDR3 here is CASSQQGFLSNEEFL.

In its sample, this clonotype was seen many times. Germline and junction disagree at one end, which may indicate a read error. The V call is TRBV11-2, the J call TRBJ2-1; TRBD2 matches 7 bases. The germline V gene encodes CDR1 SGHAT and CDR2 FQNNGV. There are 14 residues in the CDR3. CDR3 sequence: CASSLGLAFNGQFF. CDR3 bases: TGTGCCAGCAGCTTAGGACTAGCTTTCAATGGGCAGTTCTTC.

This clonotype has just one count. Given a much more abundant clone one base away, this may be a read error. The chain couples TRBV5-4 to TRBJ2-1; possible D gene TRBD2, 5 bases. The V end was cut by 3 bases, the J end by 16 bases, with 17 bases between. Germline-derived CDR1 and CDR2 are SGHNT and YYREEE (reference sequence). The length of the CDR3 is 12 residues. The CDR3 nucleotides read TGTGCCAGCAGCTATGGAGCGGAAGAAGACTTCTTC. Translated: CASSYGAEEDFF.

This clonotype was observed at least ten times. The V gene is TRBV4-1, the J gene TRBJ1-5, with no clear D. CDR1 is MGHRA, CDR2 YSYEKL, per germline. Trimming stripped 0 bases from V and 7 bases from J, with 13 bases between. The length of the CDR3 is 15 residues. The CDR3 nucleotides read TGCGCCAGCAGCCAAGATTGGGCATCGGGGCAGCCCCAGCATTTT. It yields the protein CASSQDWASGQPQHF.

Ten or more counts support this clonotype. V is TRBV12-3 or TRBV12-4 and J is TRBJ2-1; no firm D call. Trimming took off 5 bases at V and 8 bases at J, with 7 bases between the two ends. The CDR3 sequence is 11 residues long. The CDR3 loop reads CASSATHEQFF. In DNA form, the CDR3 reads TGTGCCAGCAGTGCGACCCATGAGCAGTTCTTC.

The V call is TRBV6-5, the J call TRBJ2-7, with 10 bases aligning to TRBD2. Germline CDR1 is MNHEY and CDR2 is SVGAGI. This CDR3 comprises 13 residues. The V and J ends lost 8 bases and 9 bases, in that order; junction bases with no gene match: 10. CDR3 loop: CASVSSGSFVQYF. CDR3 bases: TGTGCCAGCGTCTCTAGCGGGAGTTTTGTGCAGTACTTC.

This clonotype was picked up many times. This rearrangement joins TRBV29-1 to TRBJ1-4, with 8 bases identical to TRBD1. CDR1 and CDR2 from the germline V gene are SQVTM and ANQGSEA. The CDR3 is 13 residues long. V was pared by 5 bases and J by 13 bases, with 12 bases of the junction left unmatched. This CDR3 reads CSVSRGQGIGLFF. The CDR3 DNA is TGCAGCGTTAGCCGAGGACAGGGCATTGGACTGTTTTTT.

This clonotype showed up just a few times. A much larger clone differs from this one at a single base, so this may be a read error. The gene calls are TRBV29-1 and TRBJ2-7; maybe TRBD2 (6 bases). The germline CDR1 and CDR2 sequences are SQVTM and ANQGSEA. V lost 7 bases, J lost 6 bases, and 19 bases lay in between. This CDR3 spans 13 amino acids. CDR3 amino acids: CSALWTNKSEQYF. As DNA, the CDR3 is TGCAGCGCCCTATGGACTAATAAAAGCGAGCAGTACTTC.

This clonotype was seen many times. The chain combines TRBV5-1 with TRBJ2-5; the D gene is possibly TRBD2 (6 bases). Germline V lookup: CDR1 SGHRS, CDR2 YFSETQ. This CDR3 spans 12 amino acids. V lost 4 bases to trimming and J lost 4 bases, with 8 bases between them. CDR3 bases: TGCGCCAGCAGCGGGGAGGTAGAGACCCAGTACTTC. Its protein product is CASSGEVETQYF.